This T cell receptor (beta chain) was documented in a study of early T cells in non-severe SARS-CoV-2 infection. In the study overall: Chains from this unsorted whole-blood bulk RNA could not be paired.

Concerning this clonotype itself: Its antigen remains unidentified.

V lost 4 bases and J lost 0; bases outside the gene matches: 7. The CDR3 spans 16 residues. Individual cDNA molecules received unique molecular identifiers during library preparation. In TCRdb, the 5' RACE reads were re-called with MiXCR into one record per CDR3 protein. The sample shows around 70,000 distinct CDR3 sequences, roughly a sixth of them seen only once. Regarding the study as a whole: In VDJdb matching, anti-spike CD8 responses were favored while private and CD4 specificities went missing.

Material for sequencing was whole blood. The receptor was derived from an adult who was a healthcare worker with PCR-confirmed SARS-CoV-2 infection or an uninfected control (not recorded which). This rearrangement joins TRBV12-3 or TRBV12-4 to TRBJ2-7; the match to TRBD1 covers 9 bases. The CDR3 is CASSSRTGASSYEQYF. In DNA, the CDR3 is TGTGCCAGCAGTTCCAGGACAGGGGCGAGCTCCTACGAGCAGTACTTC.